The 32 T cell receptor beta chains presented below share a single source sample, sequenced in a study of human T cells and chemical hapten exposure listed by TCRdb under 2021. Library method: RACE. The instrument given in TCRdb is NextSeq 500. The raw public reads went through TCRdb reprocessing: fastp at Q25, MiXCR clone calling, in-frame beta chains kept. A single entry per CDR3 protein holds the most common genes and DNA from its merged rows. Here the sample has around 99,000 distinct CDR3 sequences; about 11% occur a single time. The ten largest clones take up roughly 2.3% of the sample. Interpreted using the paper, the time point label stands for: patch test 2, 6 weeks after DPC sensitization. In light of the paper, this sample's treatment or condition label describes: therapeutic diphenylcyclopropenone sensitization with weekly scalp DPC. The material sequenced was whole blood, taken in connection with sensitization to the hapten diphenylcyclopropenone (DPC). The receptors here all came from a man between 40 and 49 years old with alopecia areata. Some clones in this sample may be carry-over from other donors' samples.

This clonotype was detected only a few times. The CDR3 loop is CASSDRGPNNGQPQHF. CDR3 coding DNA: TGTGCCAGCAGTGACAGGGGGCCCAATAACGGTCAGCCCCAGCATTTT. The chain is built from TRBV6-5 and TRBJ1-5; 10 bases map to TRBD1. The CDR3 is 16 residues long. The J segment lost 6 bases and the V segment lost 5 bases, leaving 10 bases of the junction unmatched. Germline V gives CDR1 MNHEY, CDR2 SVGAGI.

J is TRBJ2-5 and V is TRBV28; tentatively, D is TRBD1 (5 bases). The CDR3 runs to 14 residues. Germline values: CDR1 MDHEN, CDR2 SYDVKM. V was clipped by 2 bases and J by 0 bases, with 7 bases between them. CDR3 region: CASSLNRNQETQYF. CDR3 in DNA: TGTGCCAGCAGTTTAAACAGGAACCAAGAGACCCAGTACTTC.

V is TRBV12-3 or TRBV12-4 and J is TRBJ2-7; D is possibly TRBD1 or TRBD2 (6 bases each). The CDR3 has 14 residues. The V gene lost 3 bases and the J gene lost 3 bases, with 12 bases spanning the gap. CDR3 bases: TGTGCCAGCAGTTTCGGAGGGGGTATCTACGAGCAGTACTTC. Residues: CASSFGGGIYEQYF.

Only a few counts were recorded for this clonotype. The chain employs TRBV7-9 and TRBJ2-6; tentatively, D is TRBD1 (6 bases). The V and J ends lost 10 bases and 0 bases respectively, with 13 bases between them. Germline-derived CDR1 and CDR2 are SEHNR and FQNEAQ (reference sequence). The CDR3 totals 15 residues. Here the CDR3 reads CATLLGASGANVLTF. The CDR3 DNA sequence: TGTGCCACATTATTGGGGGCCTCTGGGGCCAACGTCCTGACTTTC.

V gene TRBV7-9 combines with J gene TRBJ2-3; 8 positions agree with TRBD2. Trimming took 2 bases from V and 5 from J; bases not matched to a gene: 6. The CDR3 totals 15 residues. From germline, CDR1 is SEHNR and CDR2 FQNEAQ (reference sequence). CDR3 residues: CASSLRGLGRDTQYF. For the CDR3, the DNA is TGTGCCAGCAGCTTAAGGGGACTAGGGCGAGATACGCAGTATTTT.

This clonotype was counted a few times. The CDR3 DNA follows: TGTGCCAGCAGCTTAGGCCTAGCGGGAGCTGGGGCCAACGTCCTGACTTTC. The encoded protein is CASSLGLAGAGANVLTF. The chain couples TRBV7-9 to TRBJ2-6; 10 bases are a match to TRBD2. Germline V CDR1 and CDR2: SEHNR, FQNEAQ (reference sequence). V was pared by 1 base and J by 2 bases, with 2 bases of the junction left unmatched. CDR3 length equals 17 residues.

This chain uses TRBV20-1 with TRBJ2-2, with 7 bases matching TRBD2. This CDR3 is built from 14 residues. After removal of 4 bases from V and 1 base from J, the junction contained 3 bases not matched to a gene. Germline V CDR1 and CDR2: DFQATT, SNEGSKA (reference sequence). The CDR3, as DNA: TGCAGTGCTACTACTAGCGAGAACACCGGGGAGCTGTTTTTT. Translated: CSATTSENTGELFF.

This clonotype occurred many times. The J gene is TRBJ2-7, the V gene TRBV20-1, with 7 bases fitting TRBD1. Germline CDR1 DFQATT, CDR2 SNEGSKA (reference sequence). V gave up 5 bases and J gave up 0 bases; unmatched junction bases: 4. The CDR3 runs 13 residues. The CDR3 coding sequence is TGCAGTGCTTCCCGGGACAGCTCCTACGAGCAGTACGTC. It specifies CSASRDSSYEQYV.

CDR3 in DNA: TGTGCCAGCAGCCGCTCTTGGACCACTCCCACAGATACGCAGTATTTT. As protein: CASSRSWTTPTDTQYF. The V gene is TRBV5-5, the J gene TRBJ2-3; no clear D gene. This CDR3 region has 16 residues. Germline V gives CDR1 SGHKS, CDR2 YYEKEE (reference sequence). Trimming took 4 bases from V and 2 from J, leaving 17 bases between them.

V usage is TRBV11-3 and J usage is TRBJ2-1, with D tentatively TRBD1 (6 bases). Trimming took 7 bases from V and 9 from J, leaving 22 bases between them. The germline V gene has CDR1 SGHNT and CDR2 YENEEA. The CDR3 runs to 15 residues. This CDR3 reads CASTQSGRGKGEQFF. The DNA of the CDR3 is TGTGCCAGCACCCAAAGCGGCAGGGGAAAGGGTGAGCAGTTCTTC.

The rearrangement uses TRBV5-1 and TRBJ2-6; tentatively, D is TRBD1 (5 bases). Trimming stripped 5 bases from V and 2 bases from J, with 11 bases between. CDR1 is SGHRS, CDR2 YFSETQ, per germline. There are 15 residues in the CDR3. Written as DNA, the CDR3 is TGCGCCAGCAGGGACAATCTAGCTGGGGCCAACGTCCTGACTTTC. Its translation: CASRDNLAGANVLTF.

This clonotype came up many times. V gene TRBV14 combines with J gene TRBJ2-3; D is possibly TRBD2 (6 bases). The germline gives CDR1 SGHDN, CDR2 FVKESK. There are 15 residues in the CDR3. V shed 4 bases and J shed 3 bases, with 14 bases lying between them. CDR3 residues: CASSPFTGETDTQYF. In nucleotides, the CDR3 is TGTGCCAGCAGCCCCTTTACGGGGGAAACAGATACGCAGTATTTT.

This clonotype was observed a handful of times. The CDR3 reads CASSWGGEDTQYF. CDR3 sequence (DNA): TGTGCCAGCAGTTGGGGGGGCGAAGATACGCAGTATTTT. J is TRBJ2-3 and V is TRBV28; a possible D gene is TRBD2 (7 bases). The CDR3 contains 13 residues. Germline values: CDR1 MDHEN, CDR2 SYDVKM. V lost 4 bases and J lost 5, with 10 bases in between.

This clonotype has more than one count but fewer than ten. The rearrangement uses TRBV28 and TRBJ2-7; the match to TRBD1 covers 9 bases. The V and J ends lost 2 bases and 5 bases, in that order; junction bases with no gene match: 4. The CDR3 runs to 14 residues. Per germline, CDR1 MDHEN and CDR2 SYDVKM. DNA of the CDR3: TGTGCCAGCAGTTTAGGGGGACAGGGACACGAGCAGTACTTC. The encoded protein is CASSLGGQGHEQYF.

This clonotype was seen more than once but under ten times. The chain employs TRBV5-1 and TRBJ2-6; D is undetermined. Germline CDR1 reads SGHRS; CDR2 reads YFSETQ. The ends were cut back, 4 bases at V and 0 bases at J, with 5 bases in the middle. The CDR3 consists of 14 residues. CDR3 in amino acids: CASSPNSGANVLTF. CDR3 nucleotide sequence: TGCGCCAGCAGCCCCAACTCTGGGGCCAACGTCCTGACTTTC. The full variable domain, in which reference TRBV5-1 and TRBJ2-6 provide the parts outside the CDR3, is KAGVTQTPRYLIKTRGQQVTLSCSPISGHRSVSWYQQTPGQGLQFLFEYFSETQRNKGNFPGRFSGRQFSNSRSEMNVSTLELGDSALYLCASSPNSGANVLTFGAGSRLTVL.

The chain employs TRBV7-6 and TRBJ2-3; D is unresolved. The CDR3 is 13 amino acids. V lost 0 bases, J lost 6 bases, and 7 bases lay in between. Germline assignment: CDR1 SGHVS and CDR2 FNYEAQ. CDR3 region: CASSLAMKDTQYF. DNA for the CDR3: TGTGCCAGCAGCTTAGCGATGAAGGATACGCAGTATTTT.

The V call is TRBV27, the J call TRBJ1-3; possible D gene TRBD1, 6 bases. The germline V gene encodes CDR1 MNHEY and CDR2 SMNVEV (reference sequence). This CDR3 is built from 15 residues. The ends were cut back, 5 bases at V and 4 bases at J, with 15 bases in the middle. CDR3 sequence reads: CASSPRGSRGNTIYF. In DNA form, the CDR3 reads TGTGCCAGCAGTCCCAGGGGCTCCCGAGGAAACACCATATATTTT.

The CDR3 sequence: CASGEGNSYNEQFF. CDR3 coding DNA: TGTGCCAGCGGGGAGGGAAACTCCTACAATGAGCAGTTCTTC. This chain joins TRBV7-3 and TRBJ2-1, with 7 bases aligning to TRBD2. Trimming at V came to 8 bases and at J to 0 bases, leaving 4 bases not matched to a gene. CDR1 is SGHTA, CDR2 FQGTGA, per germline. This CDR3 comprises 14 residues.

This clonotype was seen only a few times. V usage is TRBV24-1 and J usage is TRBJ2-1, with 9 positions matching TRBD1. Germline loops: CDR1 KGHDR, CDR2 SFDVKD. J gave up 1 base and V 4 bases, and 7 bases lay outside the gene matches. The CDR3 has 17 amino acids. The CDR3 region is CATSDGQGPVSYNEQFF. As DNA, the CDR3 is TGTGCCACCAGTGACGGACAGGGGCCGGTATCCTACAATGAGCAGTTCTTC.

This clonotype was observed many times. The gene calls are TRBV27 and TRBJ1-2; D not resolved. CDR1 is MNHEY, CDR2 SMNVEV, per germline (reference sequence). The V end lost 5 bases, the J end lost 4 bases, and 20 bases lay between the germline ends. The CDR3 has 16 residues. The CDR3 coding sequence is TGTGCCAGCAGTCGATCAACAGCGTTAACCTCCTATGGCTACACCTTC. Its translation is CASSRSTALTSYGYTF.

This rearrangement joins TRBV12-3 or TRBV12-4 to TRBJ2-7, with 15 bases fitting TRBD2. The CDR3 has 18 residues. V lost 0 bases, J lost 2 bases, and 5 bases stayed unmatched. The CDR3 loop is CASSLATGLAGGPYEQYV. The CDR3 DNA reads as TGTGCCAGCAGTTTAGCAACGGGACTAGCGGGAGGACCCTACGAGCAGTACGTC.

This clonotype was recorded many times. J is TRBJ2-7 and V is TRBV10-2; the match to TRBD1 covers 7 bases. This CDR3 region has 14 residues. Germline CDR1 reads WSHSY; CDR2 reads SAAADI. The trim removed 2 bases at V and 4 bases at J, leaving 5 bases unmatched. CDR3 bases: TGCGCCAGCAGTGAGAGCGCAGGGGGTTACGAGCAGTACGTC. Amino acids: CASSESAGGYEQYV.

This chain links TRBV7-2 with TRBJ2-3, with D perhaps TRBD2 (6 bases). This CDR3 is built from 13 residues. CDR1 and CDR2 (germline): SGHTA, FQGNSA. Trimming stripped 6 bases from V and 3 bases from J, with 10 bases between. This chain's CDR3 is CASRRERTDTQYF. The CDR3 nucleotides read TGTGCCAGCAGACGGGAGCGGACAGATACGCAGTATTTT.

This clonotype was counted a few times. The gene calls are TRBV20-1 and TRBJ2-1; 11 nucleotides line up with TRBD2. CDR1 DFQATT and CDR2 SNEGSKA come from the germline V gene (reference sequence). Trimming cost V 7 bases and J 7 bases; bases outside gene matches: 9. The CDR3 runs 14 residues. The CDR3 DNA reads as TGCAGTGAGAGACTAGCGGGGACCGGGAATGAGCAGTTCTTC. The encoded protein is CSERLAGTGNEQFF.

As DNA, the CDR3 is TGTGCCTGGAGCCCCATGAACCCGGGAAGAAGCGCCGGGGAGCTGTTTTTT. This sequence encodes CAWSPMNPGRSAGELFF. The chain combines TRBV30 with TRBJ2-2, with D possibly TRBD2 on 5 matching bases. Trimming removed 3 bases from V and 6 bases from J, with 23 bases in between. The germline V gene encodes CDR1 GTSNPN and CDR2 SVGIG (reference sequence). The CDR3 loop spans 17 amino acids. The whole variable domain, filled in from reference TRBV30 and TRBJ2-2, reads SQTIHQWPATLVQPVGSPLSLECTVEGTSNPNLYWYRQAAGRGLQLLFYSVGIGQISSEVPQNLSASRPQDRQFILSSKKLLLSDSGFYLCAWSPMNPGRSAGELFFGEGSRLTVL.

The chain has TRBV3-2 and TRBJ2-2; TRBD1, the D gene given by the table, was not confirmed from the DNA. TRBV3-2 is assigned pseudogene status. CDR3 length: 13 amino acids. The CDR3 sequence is CASSPGPYGELFF. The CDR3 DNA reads TGTGCCAGCAGCCCGGGACCCTATGGGGAGCTGTTTTTT.

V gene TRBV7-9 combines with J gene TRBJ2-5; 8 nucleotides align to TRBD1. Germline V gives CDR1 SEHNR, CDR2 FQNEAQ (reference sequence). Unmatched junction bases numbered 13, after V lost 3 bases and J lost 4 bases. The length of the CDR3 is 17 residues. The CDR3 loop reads CASSLSGQDIIAETQYF. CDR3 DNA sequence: TGTGCCAGCAGCTTGTCGGGACAGGACATTATAGCAGAGACCCAGTACTTC. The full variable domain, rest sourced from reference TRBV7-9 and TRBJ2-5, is DTGVSQNPRHKITKRGQNVTFRCDPISEHNRLYWYRQTLGQGPEFLTYFQNEAQLEKSRLLSDRFSAERPKGSFSTLEIQRTEQGDSAMYLCASSLSGQDIIAETQYFGPGTRLLVL.

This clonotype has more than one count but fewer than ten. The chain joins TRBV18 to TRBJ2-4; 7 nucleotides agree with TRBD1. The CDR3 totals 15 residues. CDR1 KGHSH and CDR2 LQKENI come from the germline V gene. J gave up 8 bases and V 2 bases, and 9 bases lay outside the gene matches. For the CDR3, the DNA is TGTGCCAGCTCACCAAGACAGGGCCTAGAGGACATTCAGTACTTC. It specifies CASSPRQGLEDIQYF.

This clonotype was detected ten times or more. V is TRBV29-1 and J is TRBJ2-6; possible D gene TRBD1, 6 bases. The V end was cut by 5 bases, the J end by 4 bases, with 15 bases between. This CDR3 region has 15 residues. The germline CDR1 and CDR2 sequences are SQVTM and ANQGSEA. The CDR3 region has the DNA TGCAGCGTTCTACAGGGTTTTGCCGGGGCCAACGTCCTGACTTTC. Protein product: CSVLQGFAGANVLTF.

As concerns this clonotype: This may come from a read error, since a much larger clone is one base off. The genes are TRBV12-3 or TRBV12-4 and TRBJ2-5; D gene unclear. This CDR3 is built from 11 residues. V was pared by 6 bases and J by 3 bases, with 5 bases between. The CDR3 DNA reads TGTGCCAGCAGCCACGAAGAGACCCAGTACTTC. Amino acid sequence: CASSHEETQYF.

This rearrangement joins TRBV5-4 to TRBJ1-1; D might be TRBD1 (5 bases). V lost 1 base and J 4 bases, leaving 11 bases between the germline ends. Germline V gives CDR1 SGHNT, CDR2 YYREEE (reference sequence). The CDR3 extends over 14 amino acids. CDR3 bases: TGTGCCAGCAGCTTGCCGGGCAGGGTCACTGAAGCTTTCTTT. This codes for CASSLPGRVTEAFF. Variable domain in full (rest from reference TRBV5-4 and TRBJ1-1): ETGVTQSPTHLIKTRGQQVTLRCSSQSGHNTVSWYQQALGQGPQFIFQYYREEENGRGNFPPRFSGLQFPNYSSELNVNALELDDSALYLCASSLPGRVTEAFFGQGTRLTVV.

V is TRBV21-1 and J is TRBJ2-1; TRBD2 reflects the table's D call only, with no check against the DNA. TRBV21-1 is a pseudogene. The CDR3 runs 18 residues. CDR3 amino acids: CASSVRLAPARSYNEQFF. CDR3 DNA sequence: TGTGCCAGCAGCGTTCGACTAGCACCTGCCCGCTCCTACAATGAGCAGTTCTTC.